The T cell receptor beta chain described here comes from a study of molecular identifiers for immune sequencing clone quantification. The CDR3 is 14 amino acids. Trimming cost V 7 bases and J 4 bases, with 14 bases left between them. CDR1 is MDHEN, CDR2 SYDVKM, per germline. Comments on this clonotype: The target antigen is unknown.

Naive CD8 T cell sorting was performed on the CD8+CD4-CCR7+CD45RA+ phenotype. TCRdb re-analysed the PCR reads in MiXCR, keeping a single row per CDR3 protein. Among 35,000 or so distinct CDR3 sequences, 15% to 20% were seen once, and the ten largest hold approximately 1%. Overall study findings and caveats: In cases of identical TCR molecules sharing a barcode, highly expanded clone sizes could be underestimated. In CMV-specific effectors, clones above 20 copies held over 98% of molecules; naive, under 1%.

The source of this sequence is a human donor in good health. Some libraries in this study had Jurkat cell RNA spiked in. The V and J genes are TRBV28 and TRBJ1-5; possibly TRBD1 for D (5 bases). The sample taken for sequencing was naive CD8+ T cells from blood, with Jurkat cell RNA spiked in. Sample subset: FACS-sorted CD8+CD4-CCR7+CD45RA+ naive T cells. The DNA of the CDR3 is TGTGCCAGCAATTTCATAGGGGAGAATCAGCCCCAGCATTTT. This translates into CASNFIGENQPQHF.